The 17 T cell receptor beta chains given below trace back to one sample, sequenced in a study of shared T cell receptors in the human thymus. Repertoires were generated with immunoSEQ multiplex PCR, while TCRdb's copy carries only in-frame clones and drops some. The sample lists around 730,000 clones; 70% to 90% were seen once. The same sample was also studied in work on human thymus T cells.

The material sequenced was thymocytes. The receptors were gathered from a girl under two years old with a congenital heart defect.

The V gene is TRBV5-1, the J gene TRBJ1-1; a possible D gene is TRBD1 (5 bases). V was cut by 5 bases and J by 0 bases, with 17 bases left in between. This CDR3 has 16 amino acids. CDR1 is SGHRS, CDR2 YFSETQ, per germline. In DNA, the CDR3 is TGCGCCAGCAGTCTAAGGACACCCTTAATGAACACTGAAGCTTTCTTT. Protein sequence: CASSLRTPLMNTEAFF.

DNA of the CDR3: TGTGCCAGCAGCTTAGCGATACAGGCCAGCTCCTATAATTCACCCCTCCACTTT. It translates to CASSLAIQASSYNSPLHF. The chain joins TRBV7-9 to TRBJ1-6; tentative D call: TRBD1 (5 bases). Germline CDR1 reads SEHNR; CDR2 reads FQNEAQ (reference sequence). The CDR3 is 18 residues long. V was clipped by 0 bases and J by 0 bases, with 12 bases between them.

The chain is built from TRBV6-1 and TRBJ1-4; TRBD1 aligns across 8 bases. J was trimmed by 8 bases and V by 2 bases; bases with no gene match: 22. The germline V gene encodes CDR1 MNHNS and CDR2 SASEGT. There are 20 residues in the CDR3. In nucleotides, the CDR3 is TGTGCCAGCAGTGAAACCCCGCCCGACAGGGGTTACGCTGGTGGGGAAAAACTGTTTTTT. It encodes CASSETPPDRGYAGGEKLFF.

This clone was counted only a few times. The genes are TRBV4-3 and TRBJ2-2, with TRBD2 matching over 9 bases. J lost 4 bases, V lost 3 bases, and 0 bases had no gene match. CDR3 length: 14 amino acids. The V gene's germline CDR1 is LGHNA and CDR2 YSLEER. This CDR3 is CASSQRGGTGELFF. Here the CDR3 DNA reads TGCGCCAGCAGCCAGCGGGGGGGCACCGGGGAGCTGTTTTTT.

This clone was observed a single time. The genes are TRBV27 and TRBJ2-3; 7 bases map to TRBD1. The length of the CDR3 is 18 residues. The germline gives CDR1 MNHEY, CDR2 SMNVEV (reference sequence). J gave up 3 bases and V 2 bases, and 14 bases lay outside the gene matches. CDR3 in amino acids: CASSLRGLGQAPTDTQYF. For the CDR3, the DNA is TGTGCCAGCAGTTTAAGGGGCCTAGGACAGGCCCCAACAGATACGCAGTATTTT.

V and J are TRBV10-3 and TRBJ1-1; 7 bases match TRBD1. This CDR3 spans 17 amino acids. Losses at the gene ends were 2 bases for V and 1 base for J; bases not matched to a gene: 10. Per the germline V gene, CDR1 is ENHRY and CDR2 is SYGVKD. CDR3 in DNA: TGTGCCATCAGTGAGCCCATTGACAGGGTTGGGAACACTGAAGCTTTCTTT. Amino acid sequence: CAISEPIDRVGNTEAFF.

This chain connects TRBV27 to TRBJ1-1; the match to TRBD1 covers 11 bases. Germline CDR1 MNHEY, CDR2 SMNVEV (reference sequence). Trimming at V came to 6 bases and at J to 11 bases, leaving 11 bases not matched to a gene. CDR3 length equals 14 residues. CDR3 sequence reads: CASSRTGGVRSAFF. In nucleotides, the CDR3 is TGTGCCAGCAGCCGGACAGGGGGCGTAAGAAGTGCTTTCTTT.

This chain links TRBV5-8 with TRBJ2-3; weak D call: TRBD1 (6 bases). The length of the CDR3 is 16 residues. Trimming left V 4 bases short and J 4 bases short, with 19 bases between. The germline CDR1 and CDR2 sequences are SGHTS and YDEGEE. The CDR3 sequence is CASSPFRGEGADTQYF. The CDR3, as DNA: TGTGCCAGCAGCCCGTTTCGGGGAGAGGGGGCAGATACGCAGTATTTT.

This clone came up once. This sequence joins TRBV5-6 and TRBJ1-4, with D perhaps matching TRBD1 (5 bases). There are 14 residues in the CDR3. The germline V gene has CDR1 SGHDT and CDR2 YYEEEE. V lost 0 bases and J lost 6, with 9 bases in between. The CDR3 loop reads CASSLVGADEKLFF. In DNA, the CDR3 is TGTGCCAGCAGCTTGGTAGGGGCAGATGAAAAACTGTTTTTT.

The chain joins TRBV2 to TRBJ2-5; 8 bases map to TRBD2. Losses at the gene ends were 3 bases for V and 1 base for J; bases not matched to a gene: 7. The CDR3 loop spans 16 amino acids. The germline gives CDR1 SNHLY, CDR2 FYNNEI. The CDR3 spells CASSEEAGGLQETQYF. CDR3 in DNA: TGTGCCAGCAGTGAGGAGGCGGGGGGCCTCCAAGAGACCCAGTACTTC.

The chain uses TRBV2 and TRBJ1-6; D gene ambiguous. Germline V gives CDR1 SNHLY, CDR2 FYNNEI. Trimming left V 6 bases short and J 0 bases short, with 15 bases between. The CDR3 totals 17 residues. CDR3 sequence (DNA): TGTGCCAGCAGCCTTCGCGGTCCAAGCTCCTATAATTCACCCCTCCACTTT. Translation gives CASSLRGPSSYNSPLHF. Complete variable domain (other parts from reference TRBV2 and TRBJ1-6): EPEVTQTPSHQVTQMGQEVILRCVPISNHLYFYWYRQILGQKVEFLVSFYNNEISEKSEIFDDQFSVERPDGSNFTLKIRSTKLEDSAMYFCASSLRGPSSYNSPLHFGNGTRLTVT.

The chain uses TRBV2 and TRBJ2-4; 9 positions match TRBD2. The V segment lost 6 bases and the J segment 1 base; nucleotides outside the gene matches: 16. The CDR3 has 19 residues. The germline V gene has CDR1 SNHLY and CDR2 FYNNEI. The CDR3 DNA sequence: TGTGCCAGCAGGGCCCCTCTGGCGGGGGGGCCGTACGCCAAAAACATTCAGTACTTC. It yields the protein CASRAPLAGGPYAKNIQYF.

This chain connects TRBV7-2 to TRBJ1-2, with D maybe TRBD1 (5 bases). Germline loops: CDR1 SGHTA, CDR2 FQGNSA. V was pared by 0 bases and J by 4 bases, with 12 bases between. The CDR3 extends over 15 amino acids. The DNA of the CDR3 is TGTGCCAGCAGCTTAGCCGACGTGGGGCCCTATGGCTACACCTTC. Its protein is CASSLADVGPYGYTF.

The V call is TRBV28, the J call TRBJ2-7; 8 bases agree with TRBD1. The germline gives CDR1 MDHEN, CDR2 SYDVKM. V trimming: 3 bases; J trimming: 2 bases; junction bases outside the gene matches: 9. The CDR3 runs 16 residues. In DNA form, the CDR3 reads TGTGCCAGCAGTTTCCGGGGCAGGGGGCGCCCCTACGAGCAGTACTTC. Amino acid sequence: CASSFRGRGRPYEQYF.

The chain employs TRBV4-1 and TRBJ2-1, with D maybe TRBD2 (6 bases). Trimming took off 0 bases at V and 3 bases at J, with 15 bases between the two ends. Germline loops: CDR1 MGHRA, CDR2 YSYEKL. The CDR3 is 17 amino acids. The CDR3 DNA is TGCGCCAGCAGCCAAGATGAAAGTAGCGGTAGCTACAATGAGCAGTTCTTC. This sequence encodes CASSQDESSGSYNEQFF.

CDR3 sequence reads: CASSLGRQNYGYTF. The CDR3 DNA follows: TGTGCCAGCAGTTTGGGCAGGCAAAACTATGGCTACACCTTC. This chain joins TRBV28 and TRBJ1-2; D is unclear. V was cut by 3 bases and J by 2 bases, with 10 bases left in between. Germline CDR1 MDHEN, CDR2 SYDVKM. The CDR3 spans 14 residues.

This chain uses TRBV28 with TRBJ1-1; the D is unclear. CDR3 size: 14 residues. Germline loops: CDR1 MDHEN, CDR2 SYDVKM. V was shortened by 2 bases and J by 11 bases, with 18 bases between the two germline ends. CDR3 in DNA: TGTGCCAGCAGTTTAAGACCTACCGTCTTCGGGGCTTTCTTT. Protein sequence: CASSLRPTVFGAFF. The whole variable domain, filled in from reference TRBV28 and TRBJ1-1, reads DVKVTQSSRYLVKRTGEKVFLECVQDMDHENMFWYRQDPGLGLRLIYFSYDVKMKEKGDIPEGYSVSREKKERFSLILESASTNQTSMYLCASSLRPTVFGAFFGQGTRLTVV.